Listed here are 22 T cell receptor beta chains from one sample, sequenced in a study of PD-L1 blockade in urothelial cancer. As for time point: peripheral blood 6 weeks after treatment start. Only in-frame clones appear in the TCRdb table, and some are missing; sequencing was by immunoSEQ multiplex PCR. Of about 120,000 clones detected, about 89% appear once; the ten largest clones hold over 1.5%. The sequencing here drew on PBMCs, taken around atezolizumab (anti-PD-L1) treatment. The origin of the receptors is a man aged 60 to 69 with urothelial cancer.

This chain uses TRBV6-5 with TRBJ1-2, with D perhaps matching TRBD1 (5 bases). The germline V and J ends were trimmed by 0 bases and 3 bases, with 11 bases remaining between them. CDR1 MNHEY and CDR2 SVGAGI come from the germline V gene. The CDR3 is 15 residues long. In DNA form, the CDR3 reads TGTGCCAGCAGTTACTCGCCGGGGGAGGACTATGGCTACACCTTC. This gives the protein CASSYSPGEDYGYTF.

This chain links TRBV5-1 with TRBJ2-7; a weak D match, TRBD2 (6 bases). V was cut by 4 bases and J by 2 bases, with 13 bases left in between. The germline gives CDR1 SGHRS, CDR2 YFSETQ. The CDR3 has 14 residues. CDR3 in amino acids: CASSGGTVAYEQYF. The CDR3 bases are TGCGCCAGCAGCGGAGGGACGGTAGCCTACGAGCAGTACTTC.

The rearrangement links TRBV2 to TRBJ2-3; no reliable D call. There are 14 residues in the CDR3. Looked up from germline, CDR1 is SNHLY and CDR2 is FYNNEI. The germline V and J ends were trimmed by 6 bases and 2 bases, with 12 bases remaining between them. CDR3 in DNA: TGTGCCAGCAGCTTCCTAGTATCCACAGATACGCAGTATTTT. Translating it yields CASSFLVSTDTQYF.

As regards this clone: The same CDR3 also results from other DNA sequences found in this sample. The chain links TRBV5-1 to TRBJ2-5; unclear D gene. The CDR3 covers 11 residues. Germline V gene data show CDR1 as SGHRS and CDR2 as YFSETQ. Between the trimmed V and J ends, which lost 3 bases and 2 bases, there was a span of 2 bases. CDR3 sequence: CASSSQETQYF. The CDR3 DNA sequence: TGCGCCAGCAGCTCACAAGAGACCCAGTACTTC.

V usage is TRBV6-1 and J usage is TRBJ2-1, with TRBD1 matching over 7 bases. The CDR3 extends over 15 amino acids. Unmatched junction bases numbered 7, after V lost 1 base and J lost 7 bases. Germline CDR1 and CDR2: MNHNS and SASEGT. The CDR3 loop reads CASSEGGWTGNEQFF. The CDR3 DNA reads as TGTGCCAGCAGTGAAGGGGGATGGACAGGTAATGAGCAGTTCTTC.

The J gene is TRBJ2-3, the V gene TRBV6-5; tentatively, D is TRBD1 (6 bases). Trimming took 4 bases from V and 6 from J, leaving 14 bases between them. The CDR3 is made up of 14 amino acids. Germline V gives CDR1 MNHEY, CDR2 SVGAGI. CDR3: CASSSGTPRDTQYF. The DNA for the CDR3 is TGTGCCAGCAGTTCAGGGACACCCCGGGATACGCAGTATTTT.

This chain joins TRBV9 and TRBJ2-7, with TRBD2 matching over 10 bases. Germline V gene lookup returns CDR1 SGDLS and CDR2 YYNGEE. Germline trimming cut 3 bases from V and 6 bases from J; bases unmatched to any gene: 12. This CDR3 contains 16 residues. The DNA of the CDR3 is TGTGCCAGCAGCGCCCGCCCAGCGGGAGGGCCGCTCGAGCAGTACTTC. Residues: CASSARPAGGPLEQYF.

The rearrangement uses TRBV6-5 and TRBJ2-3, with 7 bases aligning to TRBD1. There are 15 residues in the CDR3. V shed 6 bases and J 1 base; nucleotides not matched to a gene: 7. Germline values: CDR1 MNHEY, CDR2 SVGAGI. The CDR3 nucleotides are TGTGCCAGCAGAACTACAGGGGCGGGCACAGATACGCAGTATTTT. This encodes CASRTTGAGTDTQYF.

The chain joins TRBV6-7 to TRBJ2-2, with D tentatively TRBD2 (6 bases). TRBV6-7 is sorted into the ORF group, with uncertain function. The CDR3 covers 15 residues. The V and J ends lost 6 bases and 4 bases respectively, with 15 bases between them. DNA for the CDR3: TGTGCCAGCAGCTCCGACGCGGGAAGCACCGGGGAGCTGTTTTTT. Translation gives CASSSDAGSTGELFF.

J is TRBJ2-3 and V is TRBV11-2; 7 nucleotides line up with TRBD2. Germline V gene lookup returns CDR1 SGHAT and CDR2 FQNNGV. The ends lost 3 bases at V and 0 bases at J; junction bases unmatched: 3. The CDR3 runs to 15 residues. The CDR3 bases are TGTGCCAGCAGCTTCGGGGGGATTAGCACAGATACGCAGTATTTT. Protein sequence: CASSFGGISTDTQYF. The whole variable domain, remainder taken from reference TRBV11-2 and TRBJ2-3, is EAGVAQSPRYKIIEKRQSVAFWCNPISGHATLYWYQQILGQGPKLLIQFQNNGVVDDSQLPKDRFSAERLKGVDSTLKIQPAKLEDSAVYLCASSFGGISTDTQYFGPGTRLTVL.

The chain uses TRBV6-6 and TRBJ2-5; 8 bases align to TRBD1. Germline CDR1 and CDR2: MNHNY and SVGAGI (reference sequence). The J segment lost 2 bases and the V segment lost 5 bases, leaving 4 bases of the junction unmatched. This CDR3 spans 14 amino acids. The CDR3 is CASSPRQGQETQYF. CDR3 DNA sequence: TGTGCCAGCAGTCCCCGACAGGGGCAAGAGACCCAGTACTTC.

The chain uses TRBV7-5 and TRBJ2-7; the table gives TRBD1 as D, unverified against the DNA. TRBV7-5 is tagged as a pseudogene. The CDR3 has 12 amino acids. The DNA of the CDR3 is TGTGTCAGAAGCGGCCAGGGTGGAGAGCAGTACTTC. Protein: CVRSGQGGEQYF.

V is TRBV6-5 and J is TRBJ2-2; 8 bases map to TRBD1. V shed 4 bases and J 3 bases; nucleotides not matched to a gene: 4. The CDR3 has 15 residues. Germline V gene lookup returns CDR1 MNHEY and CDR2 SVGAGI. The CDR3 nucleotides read TGTGCCAGCAGTTTCGACAGGGGTGACACCGGGGAGCTGTTTTTT. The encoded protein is CASSFDRGDTGELFF.

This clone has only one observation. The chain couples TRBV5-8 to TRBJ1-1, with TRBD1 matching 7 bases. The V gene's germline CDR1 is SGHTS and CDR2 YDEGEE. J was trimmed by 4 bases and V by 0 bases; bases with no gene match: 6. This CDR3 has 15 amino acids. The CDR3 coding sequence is TGTGCCAGCAGCTTGGCTACGACAGGGATCACTGAAGCTTTCTTT. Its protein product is CASSLATTGITEAFF. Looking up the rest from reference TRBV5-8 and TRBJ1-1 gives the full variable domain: EAGVTQSPTHLIKTRGQQATLRCSPISGHTSVYWYQQALGLGLQFLLWYDEGEERNRGNFPPRFSGRQFPNYSSELNVNALELEDSALYLCASSLATTGITEAFFGQGTRLTVV.

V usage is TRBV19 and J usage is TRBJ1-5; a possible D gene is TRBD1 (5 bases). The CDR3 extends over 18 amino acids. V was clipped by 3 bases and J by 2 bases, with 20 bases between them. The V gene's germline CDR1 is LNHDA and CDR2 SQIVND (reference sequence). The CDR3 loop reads CASSISGTGGMGNQPQHF. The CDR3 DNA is TGTGCCAGTAGTATCTCAGGGACGGGGGGGATGGGCAATCAGCCCCAGCATTTT.

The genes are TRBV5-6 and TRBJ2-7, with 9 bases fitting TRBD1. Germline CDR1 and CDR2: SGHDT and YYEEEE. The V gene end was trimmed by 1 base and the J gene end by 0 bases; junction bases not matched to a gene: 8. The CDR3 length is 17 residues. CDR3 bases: TGTGCCAGCAGCTTGCTGTCGGGACAGGGTTTCTCCTACGAGCAGTACTTC. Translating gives CASSLLSGQGFSYEQYF.

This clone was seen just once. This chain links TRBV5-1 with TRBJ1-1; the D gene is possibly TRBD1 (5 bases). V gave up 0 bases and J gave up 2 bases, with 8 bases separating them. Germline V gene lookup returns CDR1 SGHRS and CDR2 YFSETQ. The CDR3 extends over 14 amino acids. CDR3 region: CASSLGQFNTEAFF. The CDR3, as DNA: TGCGCCAGCAGCTTGGGACAGTTCAACACTGAAGCTTTCTTT.

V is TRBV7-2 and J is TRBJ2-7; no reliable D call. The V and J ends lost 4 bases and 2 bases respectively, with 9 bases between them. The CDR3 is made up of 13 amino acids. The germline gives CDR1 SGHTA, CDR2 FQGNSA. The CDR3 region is CASSYRVPYEQYF. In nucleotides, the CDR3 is TGTGCCAGCAGCTACAGAGTTCCCTACGAGCAGTACTTC.

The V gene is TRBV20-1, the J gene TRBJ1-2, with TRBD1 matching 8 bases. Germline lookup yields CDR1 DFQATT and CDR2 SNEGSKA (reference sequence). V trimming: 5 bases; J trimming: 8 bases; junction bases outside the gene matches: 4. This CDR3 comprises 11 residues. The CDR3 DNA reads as TGCAGTGCTTGGACAGGGAGAGGCTACACCTTC. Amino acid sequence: CSAWTGRGYTF.

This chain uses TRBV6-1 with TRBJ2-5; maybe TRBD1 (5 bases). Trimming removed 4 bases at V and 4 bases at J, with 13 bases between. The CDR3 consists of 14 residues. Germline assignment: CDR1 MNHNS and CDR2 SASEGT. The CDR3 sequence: CASSAEDTIETQYF. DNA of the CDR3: TGTGCCAGCAGTGCTGAGGACACGATAGAGACCCAGTACTTC.

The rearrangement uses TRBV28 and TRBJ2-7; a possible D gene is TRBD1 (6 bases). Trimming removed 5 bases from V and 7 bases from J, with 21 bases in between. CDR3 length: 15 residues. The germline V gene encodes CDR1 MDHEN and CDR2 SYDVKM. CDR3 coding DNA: TGTGCCAGCAGTCAGACAGGCGCCAGGCTGTGGGAGCAGTACTTC. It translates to CASSQTGARLWEQYF. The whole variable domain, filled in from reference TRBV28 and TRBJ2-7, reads DVKVTQSSRYLVKRTGEKVFLECVQDMDHENMFWYRQDPGLGLRLIYFSYDVKMKEKGDIPEGYSVSREKKERFSLILESASTNQTSMYLCASSQTGARLWEQYFGPGTRLTVT.

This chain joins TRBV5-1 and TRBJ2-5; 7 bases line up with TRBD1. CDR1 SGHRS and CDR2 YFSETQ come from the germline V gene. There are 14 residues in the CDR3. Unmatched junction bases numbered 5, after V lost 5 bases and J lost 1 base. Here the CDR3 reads CASRRGQIQETQYF. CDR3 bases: TGCGCCAGCAGGAGGGGACAGATCCAAGAGACCCAGTACTTC.